One and the same sample provided the 20 T cell receptor beta chains below, sequenced in a study of blood T cell repertoires in COVID-19. Sequenced by immunoSEQ multiplex PCR; TCRdb stores in-frame clones only, minus some. The data contain approximately 230,000 clones, roughly 87% of them singletons. The sequenced sample was PBMCs or T cells enriched from blood (not recorded which). Source of these receptors: a woman in her twenties or thirties with acute COVID-19.

The V call is TRBV4-1, the J call TRBJ1-4, with D maybe TRBD1 (5 bases). The CDR3 sequence is 17 residues long. In germline, CDR1 is MGHRA, CDR2 YSYEKL. The V and J ends lost 0 bases and 8 bases respectively, with 19 bases between them. As DNA, the CDR3 is TGCGCCAGCAGCCAAGATGGGGGGTGGAGGGCTGGGGAAAAACTGTTTTTT. The encoded protein is CASSQDGGWRAGEKLFF.

This chain connects TRBV5-1 to TRBJ1-1; D not certain. CDR1 and CDR2 (germline): SGHRS, YFSETQ. The CDR3 covers 15 residues. V lost 4 bases and J 3 bases, leaving 16 bases between the germline ends. CDR3 nucleotides: TGCGCCAGCAGCCCCTCGACCAGGTTGGACACTGAAGCTTTCTTT. It translates to CASSPSTRLDTEAFF.

The rearrangement uses TRBV11-2 and TRBJ2-2; D might be TRBD1 (5 bases). Trimming removed 2 bases from V and 7 bases from J, with 5 bases in between. CDR3 length: 12 residues. Per germline, CDR1 SGHAT and CDR2 FQNNGV. CDR3: CASSLRGGELFF. In nucleotides, the CDR3 is TGTGCCAGCAGCTTAAGGGGCGGGGAGCTGTTTTTT.

The rearrangement links TRBV19 to TRBJ2-1, with 7 nucleotides matching TRBD2. The CDR3 length is 15 residues. CDR1 LNHDA and CDR2 SQIVND come from the germline V gene (reference sequence). V trimming: 5 bases; J trimming: 4 bases; junction bases outside the gene matches: 8. Written as DNA, the CDR3 is TGTGCCAGTAGTCTCAGGGACTACGGGTACAATGAGCAGTTCTTC. Translated, it gives CASSLRDYGYNEQFF.

The J gene is TRBJ2-3, the V gene TRBV28; perhaps TRBD1 as D (6 bases). V was pared by 3 bases and J by 3 bases, with 19 bases between. The CDR3 spans 17 residues. From germline, CDR1 is MDHEN and CDR2 SYDVKM. The CDR3 region is CASSFARGRGRTDTQYF. The CDR3 DNA sequence: TGTGCCAGCAGTTTCGCCCGGGGCAGGGGTAGGACAGATACGCAGTATTTT.

The rearrangement uses TRBV21-1 and TRBJ2-1; TRBD1, the table's D call, was not compared with the DNA. TRBV21-1 is deemed a pseudogene. The CDR3 consists of 12 residues. Here the CDR3 reads CASSKEYRVPFF. The CDR3 coding sequence is TGTGCCAGCAGCAAAGAATACAGGGTCCCGTTCTTC.

The J gene is TRBJ2-5, the V gene TRBV5-1; no reliable D call. This CDR3 has 13 amino acids. Germline CDR1 and CDR2: SGHRS and YFSETQ. The V gene lost 1 base and the J gene lost 3 bases, with 7 bases spanning the gap. The CDR3 sequence is CASSLLSEETQYF. CDR3 nucleotide sequence: TGCGCCAGCAGCTTGTTGTCAGAAGAGACCCAGTACTTC. Full variable domain (rest looked up from reference TRBV5-1 and TRBJ2-5): KAGVTQTPRYLIKTRGQQVTLSCSPISGHRSVSWYQQTPGQGLQFLFEYFSETQRNKGNFPGRFSGRQFSNSRSEMNVSTLELGDSALYLCASSLLSEETQYFGPGTRLLVL.

The CDR3 is CAWSGPAGSPLHF. The CDR3 nucleotides are TGTGCCTGGAGTGGCCCGGCGGGTTCACCCCTCCACTTT. V gene TRBV30 combines with J gene TRBJ1-6; D is undetermined. The V end was cut by 1 base, the J end by 9 bases, with 10 bases between. The CDR3 totals 13 residues. Germline V gene lookup returns CDR1 GTSNPN and CDR2 SVGIG (reference sequence).

The genes are TRBV24-1 and TRBJ1-5; tentative D call: TRBD1 (5 bases). This CDR3 comprises 12 residues. The germline gives CDR1 KGHDR, CDR2 SFDVKD. V was clipped by 5 bases and J by 7 bases, with 8 bases between them. The CDR3 DNA reads as TGTGCCACCAGTGCAGGGAACCAGCCCCAGCATTTT. Encoded protein: CATSAGNQPQHF.

The rearrangement uses TRBV10-3 and TRBJ1-5; 8 positions match TRBD1. This CDR3 has 15 residues. Germline V gene lookup returns CDR1 ENHRY and CDR2 SYGVKD. V shed 2 bases and J 4 bases; nucleotides not matched to a gene: 4. The CDR3 region has the DNA TGTGCCATCAGTGAGCGTACAGGGGGAAATCAGCCCCAGCATTTT. It specifies CAISERTGGNQPQHF.

This clone was seen a handful of times. The chain is built from TRBV7-6 and TRBJ1-4, with 7 bases aligning to TRBD1. Germline-derived CDR1 and CDR2 are SGHVS and FNYEAQ. V was clipped by 6 bases and J by 7 bases; unmatched bases: 8. The CDR3 contains 14 residues. The CDR3 region is CASRQGSAGEKLFF. The CDR3 coding sequence is TGTGCCAGCAGACAGGGGAGTGCTGGTGAAAAACTGTTTTTT.

The chain is built from TRBV5-6 and TRBJ1-1; D gene unclear. CDR3 length: 13 amino acids. V lost 4 bases, J lost 0 bases, and 7 bases lay in between. CDR1 and CDR2 (germline): SGHDT, YYEEEE. CDR3 protein: CASSRHLNTEAFF. The CDR3 DNA follows: TGTGCCAGCAGCCGACACCTGAACACTGAAGCTTTCTTT.

This clone was seen just once. The genes are TRBV4-1 and TRBJ2-7, with 8 nucleotides matching TRBD2. This CDR3 spans 15 amino acids. Trimming cost V 0 bases and J 1 base; bases outside gene matches: 2. The germline V gene has CDR1 MGHRA and CDR2 YSYEKL. The chain's CDR3 is CASSQDPGGSYEQYF. CDR3 DNA: TGCGCCAGCAGCCAAGATCCGGGGGGGTCCTACGAGCAGTACTTC.

This chain connects TRBV28 to TRBJ2-5; maybe TRBD2 (5 bases). This CDR3 has 15 residues. Germline-derived CDR1 and CDR2 are MDHEN and SYDVKM. V lost 3 bases and J 4 bases, leaving 15 bases between the germline ends. In DNA, the CDR3 is TGTGCCAGCAGTTTGGGTAGCGCTATGAGAGAGACCCAGTACTTC. Residues: CASSLGSAMRETQYF.

V gene TRBV5-1 combines with J gene TRBJ1-6; weak D call: TRBD1 (5 bases). This CDR3 region has 14 residues. Germline CDR1 reads SGHRS; CDR2 reads YFSETQ. V was cut by 4 bases and J by 9 bases, with 14 bases left in between. The CDR3 nucleotides are TGCGCCAGCAGCCGGACGGGGGGGAGTTCACCCCTCCACTTT. It encodes CASSRTGGSSPLHF.

The rearrangement uses TRBV13 and TRBJ2-4, with a weak D call TRBD1 (5 bases). The CDR3 totals 17 residues. Germline CDR1 PRHDT, CDR2 FYEKMQ (reference sequence). Deletions cut 5 bases from V and 1 base from J, with 18 bases between. CDR3 nucleotides: TGTGCCAGCAGCCCCGACAGTGGCAGCCTCGCCAAAAACATTCAGTACTTC. The encoded protein is CASSPDSGSLAKNIQYF. Full variable domain (missing parts from reference TRBV13 and TRBJ2-4): AAGVIQSPRHLIKEKRETATLKCYPIPRHDTVYWYQQGPGQDPQFLISFYEKMQSDKGSIPDRFSAQQFSDYHSELNMSSLELGDSALYFCASSPDSGSLAKNIQYFGAGTRLSVL.

V is TRBV28 and J is TRBJ1-2; D is unclear. The CDR3 contains 11 residues. Germline loops: CDR1 MDHEN, CDR2 SYDVKM. V gave up 6 bases and J gave up 6 bases, with 8 bases separating them. The CDR3 nucleotides are TGTGCCAGCAGCCTGAGCGATGGCTACACCTTC. This codes for CASSLSDGYTF.

This clone showed up just a few times. The V and J genes are TRBV27 and TRBJ2-1, with 9 bases matching TRBD2. Germline V gene sequence: CDR1 MNHEY, CDR2 SMNVEV (reference sequence). The V and J ends lost 6 bases and 6 bases, in that order; junction bases with no gene match: 6. CDR3 length equals 14 residues. The CDR3 region is CASSRGLAGNEQFF. Written as DNA, the CDR3 is TGTGCCAGCAGCAGGGGACTAGCCGGCAATGAGCAGTTCTTC.

The rearrangement joins TRBV2 to TRBJ2-7; 11 nucleotides match TRBD1. Germline CDR1 and CDR2: SNHLY and FYNNEI. This CDR3 contains 16 residues. V lost 1 base and J lost 2; bases outside the gene matches: 4. This CDR3 is CASSEGTGGPPYEQYF. The CDR3 DNA follows: TGTGCCAGCAGTGAAGGGACAGGGGGCCCCCCCTACGAGCAGTACTTC.

J is TRBJ2-1 and V is TRBV9, with 9 bases fitting TRBD2. V dropped 5 bases and J dropped 6; count of bases not matched to a gene: 9. The length of the CDR3 is 15 residues. Germline CDR1 is SGDLS and CDR2 is YYNGEE. CDR3 protein: CASRPPGLAANEQFF. In nucleotides, the CDR3 is TGTGCCAGCAGACCACCGGGACTAGCAGCCAATGAGCAGTTCTTC.